A single T cell receptor beta chain is shown here with its context. Its specificity is not known. The data were taken from a study of CD8 T cells in Susac syndrome. Findings and caveats of the study: The relatively small number of individuals in the TCR sequencing and HLA analysis was acknowledged by the study.

RNA amounts of roughly 0.45 to 1 ug underwent reverse transcription with random hexamers. Across 54 Vbeta and 13 Jbeta, immunoSEQ multiplex PCR amplified TCR beta CDR3. Each CDR3 protein is one row after TCRdb ran MiXCR on the immunoSEQ multiplex PCR reads. The sample lists approximately 120,000 distinct CDR3 sequences, about 92% occurring once. Patients with stable or active relapsing-remitting disease, all of them treatment-naive, made up the multiple sclerosis controls. The TEMRA cells underwent FACS enrichment, while the CD8+ and CD4+ T cells underwent negative isolation. The clonotype comes from a human donor with multiple sclerosis. Sequenced sample: CD8+ T cells from PBMCs.

CDR3 coding DNA: TGCGCCAGCGCAGCCGGGGATACACAGGTACAAACGAATCAGCCCCAGCATTTT. This encodes CASAAGDTQVQTNQPQHF. The rearrangement links TRBV4-1 to TRBJ1-5; TRBD1 is a possible D gene (5 bases). The length of the CDR3 is 18 residues. Trimming took 8 bases from V and 4 from J, leaving 27 bases between them. The germline V gene encodes CDR1 MGHRA and CDR2 YSYEKL.